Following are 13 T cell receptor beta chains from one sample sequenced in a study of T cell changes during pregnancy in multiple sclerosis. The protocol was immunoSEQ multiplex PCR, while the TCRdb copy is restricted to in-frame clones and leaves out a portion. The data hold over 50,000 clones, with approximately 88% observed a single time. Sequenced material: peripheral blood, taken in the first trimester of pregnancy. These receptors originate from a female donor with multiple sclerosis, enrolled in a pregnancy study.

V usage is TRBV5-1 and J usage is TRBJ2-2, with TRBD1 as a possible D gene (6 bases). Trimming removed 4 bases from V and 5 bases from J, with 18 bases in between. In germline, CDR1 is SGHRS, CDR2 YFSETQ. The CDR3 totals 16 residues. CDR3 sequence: CASSPRTVLETGELFF. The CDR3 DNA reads TGCGCCAGCAGCCCAAGGACAGTTCTAGAAACCGGGGAGCTGTTTTTT.

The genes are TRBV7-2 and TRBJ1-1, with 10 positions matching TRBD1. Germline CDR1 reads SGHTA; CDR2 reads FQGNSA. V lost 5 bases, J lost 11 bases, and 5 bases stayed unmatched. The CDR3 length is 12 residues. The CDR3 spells CASSTGQGGAFF. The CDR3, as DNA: TGTGCCAGCAGCACCGGACAGGGGGGGGCTTTCTTT.

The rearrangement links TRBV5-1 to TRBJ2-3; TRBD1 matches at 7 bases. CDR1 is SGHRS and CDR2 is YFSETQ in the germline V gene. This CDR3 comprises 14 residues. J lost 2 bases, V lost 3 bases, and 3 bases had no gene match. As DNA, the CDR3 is TGCGCCAGCAGCTCCGGGACAGACACAGATACGCAGTATTTT. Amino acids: CASSSGTDTDTQYF.

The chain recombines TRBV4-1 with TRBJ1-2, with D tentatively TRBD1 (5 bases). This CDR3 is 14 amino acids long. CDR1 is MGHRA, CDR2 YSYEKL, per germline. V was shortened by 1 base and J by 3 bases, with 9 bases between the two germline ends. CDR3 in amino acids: CASSQVPGHYGYTF. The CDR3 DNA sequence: TGCGCCAGCAGCCAAGTCCCAGGGCACTATGGCTACACCTTC.

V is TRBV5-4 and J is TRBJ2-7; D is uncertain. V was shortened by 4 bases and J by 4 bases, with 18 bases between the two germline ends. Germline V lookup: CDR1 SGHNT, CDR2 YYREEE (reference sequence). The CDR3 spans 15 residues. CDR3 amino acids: CASSPERRLPYEQYF. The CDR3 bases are TGTGCCAGCAGCCCGGAACGGCGGCTTCCATACGAGCAGTACTTC.

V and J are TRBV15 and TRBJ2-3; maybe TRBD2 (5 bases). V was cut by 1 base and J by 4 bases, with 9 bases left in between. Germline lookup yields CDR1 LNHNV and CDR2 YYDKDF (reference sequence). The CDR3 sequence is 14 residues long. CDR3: CATSRAGYSDTQYF. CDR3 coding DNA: TGTGCCACCAGCAGAGCGGGATATTCAGATACGCAGTATTTT.

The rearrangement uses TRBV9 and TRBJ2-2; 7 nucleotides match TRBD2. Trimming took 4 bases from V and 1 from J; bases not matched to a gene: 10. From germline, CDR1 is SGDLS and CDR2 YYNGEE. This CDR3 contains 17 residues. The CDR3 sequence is CASSPRGAGMNTGELFF. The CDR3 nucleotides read TGTGCCAGCAGCCCCCGAGGAGCGGGGATGAACACCGGGGAGCTGTTTTTT.

The CDR3 DNA reads TGTGCCAGCAGCTCCCCCCGGGACAGGAACACTGAAGCTTTCTTT. Translation gives CASSSPRDRNTEAFF. The chain uses TRBV11-2 and TRBJ1-1; 7 bases agree with TRBD1. Germline V gene data show CDR1 as SGHAT and CDR2 as FQNNGV. V was clipped by 4 bases and J by 1 base; unmatched bases: 6. CDR3 size: 15 residues.

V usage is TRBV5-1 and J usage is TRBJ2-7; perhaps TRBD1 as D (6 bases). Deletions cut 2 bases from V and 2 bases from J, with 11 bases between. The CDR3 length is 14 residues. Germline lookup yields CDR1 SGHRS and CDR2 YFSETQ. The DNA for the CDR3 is TGCGCCAGCAGCTTCTCCGGGACAACCTACGAGCAGTACTTC. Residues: CASSFSGTTYEQYF.

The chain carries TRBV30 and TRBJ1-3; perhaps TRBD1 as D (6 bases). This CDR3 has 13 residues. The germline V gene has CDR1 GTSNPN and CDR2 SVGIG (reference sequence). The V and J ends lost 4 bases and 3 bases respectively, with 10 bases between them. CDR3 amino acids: CAWTRDIGNTIYF. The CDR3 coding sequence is TGTGCCTGGACTAGGGACATTGGAAACACCATATATTTT.

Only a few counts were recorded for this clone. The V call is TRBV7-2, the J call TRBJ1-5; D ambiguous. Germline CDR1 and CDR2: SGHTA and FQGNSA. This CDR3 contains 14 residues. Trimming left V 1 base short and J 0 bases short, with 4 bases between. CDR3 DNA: TGTGCCAGCAGCTTAGACAGTAGCAATCAGCCCCAGCATTTT. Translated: CASSLDSSNQPQHF.

CDR3 residues: CASSLVSDTGELFF. The CDR3 DNA is TGCGCCAGCAGCTTGGTTTCGGACACCGGGGAGCTGTTTTTT. This sequence joins TRBV5-1 and TRBJ2-2; D unresolved. V lost 0 bases and J 3 bases, leaving 6 bases between the germline ends. The germline gives CDR1 SGHRS, CDR2 YFSETQ. This CDR3 spans 14 amino acids.

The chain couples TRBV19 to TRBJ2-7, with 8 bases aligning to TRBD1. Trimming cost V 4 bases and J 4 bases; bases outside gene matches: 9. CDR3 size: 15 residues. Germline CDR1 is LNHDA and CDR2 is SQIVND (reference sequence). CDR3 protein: CASSTAGQELYEQYF. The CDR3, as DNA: TGTGCCAGTAGTACTGCGGGACAGGAGCTTTACGAGCAGTACTTC.